The rows below give T cell receptor beta chains drawn from one sample of a study of blood T cell repertoires in COVID-19. Assay used: immunoSEQ multiplex PCR; TCRdb lists only in-frame clones, some missing. The table has about 110,000 clones, about nine tenths seen once. The sample consisted of peripheral blood. These receptors all stem from a man aged 50 to 59 with active or convalescent COVID-19. The CDR3 runs from the conserved cysteine through the conserved F or W. D genes are given only for firm matches. Rows may omit the clone size; those that give it use once, few, many or a size class.

clone_size | j_call | d_call | v_call | cdr3_aa | cdr3_nt
- | TRBJ2-1 | - | TRBV4-3 | CASSPRPTGDNEQFF | TGCGCCAGCAGCCCCCGCCCGACTGGTGACAATGAGCAGTTCTTC
- | TRBJ2-1 | TRBD2 | TRBV6-2/TRBV6-3 | CASSRNSGVSYNEQFF | TGTGCCAGCAGTCGCAATAGCGGGGTCTCCTACAATGAGCAGTTCTTC
- | TRBJ2-7 | TRBD1 | TRBV14 | CASSQVRQGRGSYEQYF | TGTGCCAGCAGCCAAGTAAGACAGGGGCGGGGCTCCTACGAGCAGTACTTC
- | TRBJ2-1 | - | TRBV4-1 | CASSQEAGTYNEQFF | TGCGCCAGCAGCCAAGAGGCGGGGACTTACAATGAGCAGTTCTTC
- | TRBJ1-1 | - | TRBV5-1 | CASSLANRNTEAFF | TGCGCCAGCAGCTTGGCCAACAGGAACACTGAAGCTTTCTTT
- | TRBJ2-1 | TRBD1 | TRBV11-2 | CASNRQGADNEQFF | TGTGCCAGCAACCGACAGGGGGCAGACAATGAGCAGTTCTTC
- | TRBJ1-6 | TRBD1 | TRBV28 | CASSLSGTGFSPLHF | TGTGCCAGCAGTTTATCCGGGACAGGGTTTTCACCCCTCCACTTT
- | TRBJ2-1 | TRBD1 | TRBV2 | CASRTGGLDNEQFF | TGTGCCAGCAGGACAGGGGGTCTAGACAATGAGCAGTTCTTC
once | TRBJ2-7 | - | TRBV24-1 | CATSDRDYEQYF | TGTGCCACCAGTGACCGGGACTACGAGCAGTACTTC
- | TRBJ2-4 | TRBD1 | TRBV5-1 | CASSFRGPKNIQYF | TGCGCCAGCAGCTTCAGGGGGCCCAAAAACATTCAGTACTTC
- | TRBJ1-6 | TRBD1 | TRBV11-2 | CASSPNQGGLSYNSPLHF | TGTGCCAGCAGCCCTAACCAGGGGGGCCTTTCTTATAATTCACCCCTCCACTTT
- | TRBJ2-3 | TRBD2 | TRBV12-5 | CASGLGQGLARAICTDTQYF | TGTGCTAGTGGTTTGGGACAGGGACTAGCGCGGGCGATCTGCACAGATACGCAGTATTTT
- | TRBJ2-7 | - | TRBV29-1 | CSVAIQDTYEQYF | TGCAGCGTAGCGATACAGGATACCTACGAGCAGTACTTC
- | TRBJ1-3 | TRBD1 | TRBV7-9 | CASSFFRQGGNTIYF | TGTGCCAGCAGCTTCTTTAGACAGGGTGGAAACACCATATATTTT
- | TRBJ2-7 | TRBD2 | TRBV7-9 | CASSLGVAGTYEQYF | TGTGCCAGCAGCTTAGGAGTAGCGGGGACCTACGAGCAGTACTTC
- | TRBJ2-3 | - | TRBV28 | CASSRYTDTQYF | TGTGCCAGCAGCCGGTACACAGATACGCAGTATTTT
- | TRBJ2-2 | - | TRBV28 | CASTHLPGQNTGELFF | TGTGCCAGCACTCATTTGCCGGGACAAAACACCGGGGAGCTGTTTTTT
- | TRBJ1-4 | - | TRBV30 | CAWNRLSGEKLFF | TGTGCCTGGAATAGGCTGTCGGGTGAAAAACTGTTTTTT
- | TRBJ1-4 | - | TRBV3-1/TRBV3-2 | CASSHEQGNNEKLFF | TGTGCCAGCAGCCACGAACAGGGTAATAATGAAAAACTGTTTTTT
- | TRBJ2-1 | TRBD2 | TRBV3-1/TRBV3-2 | CASSQDLGLAGGEQFF | TGTGCCAGCAGCCAAGATCTGGGACTAGCGGGTGGAGAGCAGTTCTTC
- | TRBJ1-5 | TRBD1 | TRBV7-8 | CASSLHRTGGNQPQHF | TGTGCCAGCAGCCTTCATAGGACAGGCGGGAATCAGCCCCAGCATTTT
- | TRBJ1-5 | - | TRBV6-2/TRBV6-3 | CASSYIGQPQHF | TGTGCCAGCAGTTACATCGGTCAGCCCCAGCATTTT
- | TRBJ1-2 | - | TRBV19 | CASSIAGASYGYTF | TGTGCCAGTAGTATAGCTGGAGCCTCTTATGGCTACACCTTC
- | TRBJ2-7 | TRBD2 | TRBV4-1 | CASSQGTSVYEQYF | TGCGCCAGCAGCCAGGGGACTAGCGTGTACGAGCAGTACTTC
- | TRBJ2-7 | TRBD1 | TRBV5-1 | CASSWTGSSYEQYF | TGCGCCAGCAGCTGGACAGGGAGCTCCTACGAGCAGTACTTC
- | TRBJ1-2 | TRBD1 | TRBV27 | CASSRIGTGRLPFYGYTF | TGTGCCAGCAGCCGTATCGGGACAGGGCGATTACCCTTCTATGGCTACACCTTC
- | TRBJ2-3 | TRBD1 | TRBV24-1 | CATSDRGQTDTQYF | TGTGCCACCAGTGATCGGGGACAGACAGATACGCAGTATTTT
- | TRBJ2-2 | - | TRBV19 | CASSTAVANTGELFF | TGTGCCAGCTCTACCGCCGTCGCGAACACCGGGGAGCTGTTTTTT
- | TRBJ2-7 | - | TRBV7-9 | CASSLGSGLENEQYF | TGTGCCAGCAGCTTAGGGTCCGGGTTGGAGAACGAGCAGTACTTC
- | TRBJ2-6 | - | TRBV7-8 | CASSLQVRGYGANVLTF | TGTGCCAGCAGCTTACAAGTCAGGGGTTACGGGGCCAACGTCCTGACTTTC
- | TRBJ2-1 | - | TRBV11-2 | CASSLGTVHEQFF | TGTGCCAGCAGCTTAGGTACGGTCCATGAGCAGTTCTTC
- | TRBJ1-4 | - | TRBV2 | CASSDGEDEKLFF | TGTGCCAGCAGTGACGGGGAGGATGAAAAACTGTTTTTT